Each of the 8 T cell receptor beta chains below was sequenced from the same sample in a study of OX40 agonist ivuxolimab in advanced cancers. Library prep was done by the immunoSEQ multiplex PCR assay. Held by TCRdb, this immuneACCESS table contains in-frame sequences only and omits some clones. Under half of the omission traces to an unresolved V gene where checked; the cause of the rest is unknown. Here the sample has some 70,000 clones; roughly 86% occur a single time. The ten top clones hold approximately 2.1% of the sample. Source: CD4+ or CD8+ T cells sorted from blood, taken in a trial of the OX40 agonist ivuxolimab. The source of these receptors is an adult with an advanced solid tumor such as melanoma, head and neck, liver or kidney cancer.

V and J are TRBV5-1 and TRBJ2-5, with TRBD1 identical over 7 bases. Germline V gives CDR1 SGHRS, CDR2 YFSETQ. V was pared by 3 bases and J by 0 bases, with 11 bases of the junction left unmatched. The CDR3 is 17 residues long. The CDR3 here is CASSSPSRGWYQETQYF. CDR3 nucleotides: TGCGCCAGCAGCTCACCCTCCAGGGGGTGGTACCAAGAGACCCAGTACTTC.

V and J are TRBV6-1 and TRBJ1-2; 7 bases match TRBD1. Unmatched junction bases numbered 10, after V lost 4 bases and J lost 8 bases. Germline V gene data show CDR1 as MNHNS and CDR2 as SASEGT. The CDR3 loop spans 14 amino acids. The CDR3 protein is CASSGSGTVFGYTF. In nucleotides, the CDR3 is TGTGCCAGCAGTGGCTCCGGGACAGTGTTCGGCTACACCTTC.

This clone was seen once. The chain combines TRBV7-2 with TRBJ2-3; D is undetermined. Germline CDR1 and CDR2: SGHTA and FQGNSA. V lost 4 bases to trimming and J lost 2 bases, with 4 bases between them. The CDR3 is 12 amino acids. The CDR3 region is CASSSNTDTQYF. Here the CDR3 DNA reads TGTGCCAGCAGCTCGAACACAGATACGCAGTATTTT.

CDR3 residues: CASSTQGSGTEAFF. Written as DNA, the CDR3 is TGTGCCAGCTCGACCCAGGGGTCGGGCACTGAAGCTTTCTTT. The V and J genes are TRBV18 and TRBJ1-1; maybe TRBD1 (6 bases). Trimming took 6 bases from V and 4 from J, leaving 15 bases between them. The germline CDR1 and CDR2 sequences are KGHSH and LQKENI. CDR3 length: 14 amino acids.

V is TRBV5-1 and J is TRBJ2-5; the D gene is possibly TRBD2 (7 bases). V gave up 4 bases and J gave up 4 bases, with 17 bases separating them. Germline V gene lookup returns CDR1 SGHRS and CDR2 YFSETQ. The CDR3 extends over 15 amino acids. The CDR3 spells CASSLERGAGETQYF. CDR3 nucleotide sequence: TGCGCCAGCAGCCTAGAACGGGGGGCAGGAGAGACCCAGTACTTC.

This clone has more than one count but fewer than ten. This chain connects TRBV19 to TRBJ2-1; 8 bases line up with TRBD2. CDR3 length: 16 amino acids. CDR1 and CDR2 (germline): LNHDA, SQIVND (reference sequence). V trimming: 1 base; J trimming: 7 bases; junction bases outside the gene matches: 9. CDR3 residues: CASSIVGRGVNNEQFF. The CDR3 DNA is TGTGCCAGTAGTATAGTGGGGCGGGGGGTGAATAATGAGCAGTTCTTC.

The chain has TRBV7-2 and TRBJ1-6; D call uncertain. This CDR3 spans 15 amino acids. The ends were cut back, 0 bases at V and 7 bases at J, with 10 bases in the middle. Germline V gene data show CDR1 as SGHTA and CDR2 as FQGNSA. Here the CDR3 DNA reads TGTGCCAGCAGCTTAGCTTCTGCTCCCAATTCACCCCTCCACTTT. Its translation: CASSLASAPNSPLHF.

The CDR3 sequence is CASSASISWRSYNEQFF. The DNA for the CDR3 is TGTGCCAGTAGTGCCTCTATAAGCTGGCGCTCCTACAATGAGCAGTTCTTC. V gene TRBV19 combines with J gene TRBJ2-1, with unresolved D. With 5 bases removed from V and 0 bases from J, the gap between germline ends came to 17 bases. This CDR3 has 17 amino acids. Germline assignment: CDR1 LNHDA and CDR2 SQIVND (reference sequence).